This T cell receptor (beta chain) is drawn from a study of blood T cell repertoires in COVID-19 (dated by TCRdb to 2020 to 2021). A note on the overall study: Collaborator samples came from the United States, Italy and Spain and covered acute and convalescent phases of COVID-19. The sample metadata nearly always contained a de-identified subject ID, COVID-19 status, age in years and sex. Where available, HLA class I and class II types were obtained from metadata supplied by the sample provider rather than from assay-based typing. Deeply sampled blood TCRbeta repertoires from subjects exposed to, actively infected with, or recovered from COVID-19 were included in the dataset. The prospective study material was composed of cDNA or gDNA derived from T cells, B-cell-depleted T cells, or PBMCs. A freely available public database, intended as a resource for researchers studying the immune response to SARS-CoV-2, is where the repertoires were released. The samples were drawn from two sources: the first 160 participants of the ongoing ImmuneRACE study, and over 1,000 subjects contributed by 6 global collaborators.

Collaborating institutions collected whole blood in K2EDTA tubes following their own protocols. For TCRbeta analysis, collaborators shipped samples in one of three forms: frozen whole blood, isolated PBMCs, or DNA extracted from either of those sample types. Results the study describes overall, beyond this receptor: Clinical and demographic metadata were provided uncurated, with the amount varying by source and participant.

Relative to germline, V is 1 base shorter and J is 0 bases shorter, with 9 bases between their ends. CDR1 is given as MNHNS and CDR2 as SASEGT, both from the germline V gene. Measured from the cysteine to the phenylalanine, the CDR3 is 15 residues long. Of all the DNA, just the CDR3 is kept, 45 bases in frame from base 1. Concerning this clone: The specificity of this receptor is unknown. Base qualities were left out, and no much larger clone turns up one base away.

TCRbeta CDR3 regions were amplified from genomic DNA using the immunoSEQ Assay, a bias-controlled multiplex PCR. The study's processing was this. The number of nucleated cells in each sample was estimated from the amplification of reference gene primers within the assay. To quantify the absolute abundance of each unique TCRbeta CDR3 rearrangement, sequence reads were collapsed and filtered. For each sample, productive Simpson clonality was calculated as the square root of Simpson's diversity index across productive rearrangements. TCRdb holds this immuneACCESS table with in-frame rearrangements only. Some clones are missing; in checked studies, unresolved V genes explain under half, and the rest has no known cause. V and J calls and clone size are as listed in that table; D and trimming were resolved from the DNA. In all, the sample holds 140,000 to 150,000 clones, and 65% to 90% of those were seen once. The ten largest make up around 9.6% of the sample.

The sample consisted of peripheral blood. This chain is built from TRBV6-1 and TRBJ1-2; the D gene assignment is ambiguous. The sequence was obtained from a man aged 55 to 70 with active or convalescent COVID-19. The sequenced DNA is TGTGCCAGCAGTGAAGGTCGCGGAGCTAACTATGGCTACACCTTC. The translation is CASSEGRGANYGYTF.